What follows are 21 T cell receptor beta chains derived from one specimen sequenced in a study of regulatory T cells in long-lasting Graves disease. This sample's time point: newly diagnosed GD, antithyroid drugs for less than 3 months. Construction of the TCR library relied on RNA isolated from PBMCs. Arm-PCR of CDR3 regions and iRepertoire HTBI primers were used to build TCR beta libraries. Each CDR3 protein is one row after TCRdb ran MiXCR on the multiplex PCR reads. Counted here are under 300,000 distinct CDR3 sequences, 20% to 25% occurring once; the ten biggest clones make up about 14%. The sequences come from peripheral blood mononuclear cells (PBMCs), collected at new diagnosis, from a patient treated with antithyroid drugs. These TCRs come from a female donor with Graves disease.

This clonotype was seen ten or more times. The rearrangement links TRBV2 to TRBJ2-1; a weak D match, TRBD2 (6 bases). The CDR3 has 14 residues. V shed 3 bases and J shed 4 bases, with 10 bases lying between them. CDR1 and CDR2 (germline): SNHLY, FYNNEI. In nucleotides, the CDR3 is TGTGCCAGCAGTGACGGGACTCGGTACAATGAGCAGTTCTTC. This encodes CASSDGTRYNEQFF.

In its sample, this clonotype was seen many times. The rearrangement links TRBV5-4 to TRBJ2-5; possible D gene TRBD1, 6 bases. V lost 0 bases, J lost 3 bases, and 12 bases lay in between. This CDR3 is built from 15 residues. Germline assignment: CDR1 SGHNT and CDR2 YYREEE (reference sequence). CDR3 amino acids: CASSLGGPGEETQYF. DNA of the CDR3: TGTGCCAGCAGCTTGGGGGGCCCAGGGGAAGAGACCCAGTACTTC.

This clonotype was seen more than once but under ten times. The chain has TRBV5-5 and TRBJ2-7, with 8 bases that match TRBD1. The CDR3 has 16 residues. Per germline, CDR1 SGHKS and CDR2 YYEKEE (reference sequence). Trimming at V came to 4 bases and at J to 0 bases, leaving 9 bases not matched to a gene. The CDR3, as DNA: TGTGCCAGCAGCCTCCGGACAGGGAGGAGCTCCTACGAGCAGTACTTC. Protein product: CASSLRTGRSSYEQYF. The full variable domain, in which reference TRBV5-5 and TRBJ2-7 provide the parts outside the CDR3, is DAGVTQSPTHLIKTRGQQVTLRCSPISGHKSVSWYQQVLGQGPQFIFQYYEKEERGRGNFPDRFSARQFPNYSSELNVNALLLGDSALYLCASSLRTGRSSYEQYFGPGTRLTVT.

This clonotype has a count of ten or more. V and J are TRBV11-2 and TRBJ1-2; TRBD1 aligns across 10 bases. Germline V gene lookup returns CDR1 SGHAT and CDR2 FQNNGV. The junction had 6 bases not matched to a gene; V was cut back by 8 bases and J by 6 bases. The CDR3 is 13 amino acids. CDR3 DNA: TGTGCCAGCGCTTCGGGACAGGGGAATGGCTACACCTTC. Amino acids: CASASGQGNGYTF.

This clonotype showed up many times. The chain joins TRBV7-3 to TRBJ1-1; no firm D call. Germline values: CDR1 SGHTA, CDR2 FQGTGA. This CDR3 contains 13 residues. V was cut by 5 bases and J by 3 bases, with 10 bases left in between. CDR3 nucleotides: TGTGCCAGCAGCCCCTTGACGGACACTGAAGCTTTCTTT. As protein: CASSPLTDTEAFF.

The chain joins TRBV5-4 to TRBJ2-2; 12 bases fit TRBD2. V dropped 2 bases and J dropped 8; count of bases not matched to a gene: 7. This CDR3 has 16 amino acids. Per the germline V gene, CDR1 is SGHNT and CDR2 is YYREEE (reference sequence). CDR3 nucleotide sequence: TGTGCCAGCAGCTTTTCGACTAGCGGGAGTCGTGGGGAGCTGTTTTTT. It translates to CASSFSTSGSRGELFF.

This clonotype has just one count. CDR3 region: CASSQVRVGNEQFF. CDR3 bases: TGCGCCAGCAGCCAAGTTAGGGTGGGGAATGAGCAGTTCTTC. This chain joins TRBV4-3 and TRBJ2-1; D is unclear. Germline V CDR1 and CDR2: LGHNA, YSLEER. The CDR3 consists of 14 residues. The ends were cut back, 1 base at V and 7 bases at J, with 11 bases in the middle.

This clonotype was observed at least ten times. The chain carries TRBV20-1 and TRBJ2-7, with a possible D match to TRBD2 (6 bases). CDR1 DFQATT and CDR2 SNEGSKA come from the germline V gene (reference sequence). V lost 0 bases and J lost 4, with 16 bases in between. The CDR3 extends over 15 amino acids. The CDR3 nucleotides are TGCAGTGCTAGAGATCTTGGAGCGGGTGGGTACGAGCAGTACTTC. Its protein product is CSARDLGAGGYEQYF.

This clonotype has ten or more counts. The CDR3: CASSLSSWGRSGNEKLFF. The CDR3 coding sequence is TGTGCCAGCAGTTTATCTTCTTGGGGGCGCTCGGGTAATGAAAAACTGTTTTTT. The rearrangement joins TRBV27 to TRBJ1-4; perhaps TRBD1 as D (6 bases). CDR3 length: 18 amino acids. The V gene lost 0 bases and the J gene lost 4 bases, with 18 bases spanning the gap. Germline values: CDR1 MNHEY, CDR2 SMNVEV (reference sequence).

A remark on this clonotype: This may arise from a read error, as a much more abundant clone is one base away. The rearrangement links TRBV18 to TRBJ2-3; 7 bases line up with TRBD1. Per the germline V gene, CDR1 is KGHSH and CDR2 is LQKENI. The trim removed 4 bases at V and 0 bases at J, leaving 7 bases unmatched. CDR3 length: 16 residues. The CDR3 loop is CASSLQGSLSTDTQYF. CDR3 nucleotides: TGTGCCAGCTCACTACAGGGGAGCCTTAGCACAGATACGCAGTATTTT.

In DNA form, the CDR3 reads TGTGCCAGCAGCGAGTCTAGCGGGAGGACAAGCACAGATACGCAGTATTTT. Its translation is CASSESSGRTSTDTQYF. The chain employs TRBV9 and TRBJ2-3; TRBD2 agrees at 11 bases. CDR1 and CDR2 from the germline V gene are SGDLS and YYNGEE. CDR3 size: 17 residues. The trim removed 3 bases at V and 0 bases at J, leaving 6 bases unmatched.

The gene calls are TRBV6-2 or TRBV6-3 and TRBJ2-3; TRBD2 agrees at 15 bases. CDR1 and CDR2 (germline): MNHEY, SVGEGT. This CDR3 is 17 amino acids long. J lost 4 bases, V lost 5 bases, and 7 bases had no gene match. DNA of the CDR3: TGTGCCAGCAGTACAGGACTAGCGGGAGGGCGCGCAGATACGCAGTATTTT. This sequence encodes CASSTGLAGGRADTQYF.

This clonotype was recorded many times. The J gene is TRBJ2-4, the V gene TRBV28; TRBD2 aligns across 12 bases. Looked up from germline, CDR1 is MDHEN and CDR2 is SYDVKM. The trim removed 4 bases at V and 6 bases at J, leaving 7 bases unmatched. The CDR3 spans 16 residues. CDR3 DNA: TGTGCCAGCAGTTCACCGACTAGCGGGAGAGGAAACATTCAGTACTTC. It specifies CASSSPTSGRGNIQYF.

This clonotype was recorded at least ten times. V gene TRBV7-9 combines with J gene TRBJ2-3; the D gene is possibly TRBD2 (5 bases). The CDR3 covers 16 residues. CDR1 and CDR2 (germline): SEHNR, FQNEAQ (reference sequence). Trimming took off 4 bases at V and 0 bases at J, with 14 bases between the two ends. CDR3 loop: CASSSWEADSTDTQYF. CDR3 nucleotides: TGTGCCAGCAGCTCATGGGAAGCGGATAGCACAGATACGCAGTATTTT.

This clonotype was seen many times. The V gene is TRBV3-1, the J gene TRBJ1-1; a possible D gene is TRBD1 (6 bases). V was pared by 1 base and J by 9 bases, with 9 bases between. Germline loops: CDR1 LGHDT, CDR2 YNNKEL (reference sequence). The CDR3 totals 12 residues. CDR3 DNA sequence: TGTGCCAGCAGCCAAGCTGACAGGCAAGCTTTCTTT. It encodes CASSQADRQAFF.

This sequence joins TRBV2 and TRBJ2-3; 8 bases agree with TRBD1. CDR1 and CDR2 (germline): SNHLY, FYNNEI. V trimming: 5 bases; J trimming: 7 bases; junction bases outside the gene matches: 8. This CDR3 is built from 14 residues. CDR3 residues: CASSYGTGGNTQYF. CDR3 bases: TGTGCCAGCAGTTACGGGACAGGCGGCAATACGCAGTATTTT.

This clonotype has at least ten counts. The junction departs from germline at one end; a sequencing error may be responsible. The V and J genes are TRBV5-8 and TRBJ1-2; no firm D call. The CDR3 is made up of 15 amino acids. Germline V gives CDR1 SGHTS, CDR2 YDEGEE. The CDR3 is CASSLDGQINYGYTF. The CDR3 DNA reads as TGCGCCAGCAGCTTGGATGGCCAGATAAACTATGGCTACACCTTC.

The rearrangement links TRBV14 to TRBJ1-4; a possible D gene is TRBD1 (5 bases). Germline CDR1 SGHDN, CDR2 FVKESK. The CDR3 sequence is 14 residues long. Trimming took 1 base from V and 8 from J, leaving 11 bases between them. The chain's CDR3 is CASSQVGAREKLFF. The CDR3, as DNA: TGTGCCAGCAGCCAAGTCGGGGCAAGGGAAAAACTGTTTTTT.

This clonotype was seen at least ten times. The V and J genes are TRBV6-2 or TRBV6-3 and TRBJ2-5; TRBD2 agrees at 7 bases. J was trimmed by 5 bases and V by 2 bases; bases with no gene match: 17. CDR3 length: 18 amino acids. Germline V lookup: CDR1 MNHEY, CDR2 SVGEGT. The CDR3 nucleotides are TGTGCCAGCAGTTACGGAGCTACCGGGAGGAGAGGCGGGGAGACCCAGTACTTC. It yields the protein CASSYGATGRRGGETQYF.

J is TRBJ2-3 and V is TRBV7-9, with D unresolved. The germline V gene has CDR1 SEHNR and CDR2 FQNEAQ (reference sequence). The V end lost 1 base, the J end lost 14 bases, and 16 bases lay between the germline ends. The CDR3 is made up of 13 amino acids. As DNA, the CDR3 is TGTGCCAGCAGCTTAGTTAGTGCGGATACGAGGTATTTT. It specifies CASSLVSADTRYF. Full variable domain (missing parts from reference TRBV7-9 and TRBJ2-3): DTGVSQNPRHKITKRGQNVTFRCDPISEHNRLYWYRQTLGQGPEFLTYFQNEAQLEKSRLLSDRFSAERPKGSFSTLEIQRTEQGDSAMYLCASSLVSADTRYFGPGTRLTVL.

This clonotype was seen only a few times. A much larger clone is a single base away; this may be a read error. The chain joins TRBV11-3 to TRBJ2-1, with D uncertain. The CDR3 has 11 residues. Germline CDR1 is SGHNT and CDR2 is YENEEA. The CDR3 reads CASSVNNEQSF. CDR3 coding DNA: TGTGCCAGCAGCGTCAACAATGAGCAGTCCTTC. Full variable domain (rest looked up from reference TRBV11-3 and TRBJ2-1): EAGVVQSPRYKIIEKKQPVAFWCNPISGHNTLYWYLQNLGQGPELLIRYENEEAVDDSQLPKDRFSAERLKGVDSTLKIQPAELGDSAVYLCASSVNNEQSFGPGTRLTVL.